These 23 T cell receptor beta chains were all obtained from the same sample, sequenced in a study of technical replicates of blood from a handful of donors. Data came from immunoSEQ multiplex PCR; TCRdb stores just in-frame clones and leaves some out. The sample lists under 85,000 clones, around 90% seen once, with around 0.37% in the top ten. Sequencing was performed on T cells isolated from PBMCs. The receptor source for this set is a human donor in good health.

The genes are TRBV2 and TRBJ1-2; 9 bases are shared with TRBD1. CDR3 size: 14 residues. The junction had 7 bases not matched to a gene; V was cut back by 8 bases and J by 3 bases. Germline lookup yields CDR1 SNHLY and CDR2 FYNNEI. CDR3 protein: CASLLTGGDYGYTF. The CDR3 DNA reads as TGTGCCAGCTTGCTGACAGGGGGGGACTATGGCTACACCTTC.

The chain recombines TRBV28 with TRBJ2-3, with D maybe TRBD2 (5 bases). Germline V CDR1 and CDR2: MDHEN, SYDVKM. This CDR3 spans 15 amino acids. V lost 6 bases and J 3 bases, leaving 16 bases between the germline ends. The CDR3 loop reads CASREKPGGTDTQYF. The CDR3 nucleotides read TGTGCCAGCAGGGAGAAACCAGGAGGTACAGATACGCAGTATTTT.

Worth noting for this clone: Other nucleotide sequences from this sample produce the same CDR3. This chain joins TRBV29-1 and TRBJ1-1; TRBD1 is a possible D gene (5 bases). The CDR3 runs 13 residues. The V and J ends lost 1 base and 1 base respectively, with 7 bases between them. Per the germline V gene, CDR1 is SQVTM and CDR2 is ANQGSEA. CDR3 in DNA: TGCAGCGTTGAAGTGGGGGGGAACACTGAAGCTTTCTTT. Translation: CSVEVGGNTEAFF.

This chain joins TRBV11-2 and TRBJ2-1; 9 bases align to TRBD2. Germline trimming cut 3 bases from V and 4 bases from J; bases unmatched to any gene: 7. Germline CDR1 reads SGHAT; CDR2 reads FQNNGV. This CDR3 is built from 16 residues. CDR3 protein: CASSFFGTSQYNEQFF. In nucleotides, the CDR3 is TGTGCCAGCAGCTTCTTCGGGACTAGCCAATACAATGAGCAGTTCTTC.

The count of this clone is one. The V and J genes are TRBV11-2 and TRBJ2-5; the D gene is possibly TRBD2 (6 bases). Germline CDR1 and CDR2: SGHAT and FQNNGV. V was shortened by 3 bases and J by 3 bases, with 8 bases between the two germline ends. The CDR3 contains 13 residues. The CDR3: CASSFQREETQYF. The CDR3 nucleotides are TGTGCCAGCAGCTTCCAGCGGGAAGAGACCCAGTACTTC. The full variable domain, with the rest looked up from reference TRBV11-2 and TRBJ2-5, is EAGVAQSPRYKIIEKRQSVAFWCNPISGHATLYWYQQILGQGPKLLIQFQNNGVVDDSQLPKDRFSAERLKGVDSTLKIQPAKLEDSAVYLCASSFQREETQYFGPGTRLLVL.

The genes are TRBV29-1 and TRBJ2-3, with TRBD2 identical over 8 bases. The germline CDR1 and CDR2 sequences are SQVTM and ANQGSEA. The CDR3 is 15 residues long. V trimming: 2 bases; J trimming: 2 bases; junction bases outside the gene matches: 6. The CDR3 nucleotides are TGCAGCGTTGAAATAGCGGGACGGACCACAGATACGCAGTATTTT. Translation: CSVEIAGRTTDTQYF.

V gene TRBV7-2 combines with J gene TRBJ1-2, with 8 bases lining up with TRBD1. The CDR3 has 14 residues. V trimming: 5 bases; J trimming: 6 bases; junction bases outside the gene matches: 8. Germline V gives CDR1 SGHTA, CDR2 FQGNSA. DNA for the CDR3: TGTGCCAGCAGCGAGCGTTCAGGGGGCGATGGCTACACCTTC. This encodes CASSERSGGDGYTF.

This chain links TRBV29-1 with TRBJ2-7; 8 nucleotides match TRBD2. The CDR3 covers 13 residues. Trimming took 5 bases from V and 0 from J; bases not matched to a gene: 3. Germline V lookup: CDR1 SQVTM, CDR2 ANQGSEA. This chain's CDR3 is CSVIGGVSYEQYF. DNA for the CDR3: TGCAGCGTTATCGGGGGGGTCTCCTACGAGCAGTACTTC.

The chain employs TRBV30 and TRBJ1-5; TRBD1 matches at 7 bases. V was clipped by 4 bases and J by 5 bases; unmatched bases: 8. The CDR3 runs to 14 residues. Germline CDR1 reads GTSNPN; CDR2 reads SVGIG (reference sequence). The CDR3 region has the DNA TGTGCCTGGAAATCAGTAGGGGGCTATCAGCCCCAGCATTTT. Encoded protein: CAWKSVGGYQPQHF.

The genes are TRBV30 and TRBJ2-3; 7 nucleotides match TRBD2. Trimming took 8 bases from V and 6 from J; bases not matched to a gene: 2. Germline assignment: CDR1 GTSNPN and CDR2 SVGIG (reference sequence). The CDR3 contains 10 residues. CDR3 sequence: CAGEGDTQYF. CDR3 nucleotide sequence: TGTGCCGGGGAGGGGGATACGCAGTATTTT. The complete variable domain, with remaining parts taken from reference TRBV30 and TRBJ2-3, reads SQTIHQWPATLVQPVGSPLSLECTVEGTSNPNLYWYRQAAGRGLQLLFYSVGIGQISSEVPQNLSASRPQDRQFILSSKKLLLSDSGFYLCAGEGDTQYFGPGTRLTVL.

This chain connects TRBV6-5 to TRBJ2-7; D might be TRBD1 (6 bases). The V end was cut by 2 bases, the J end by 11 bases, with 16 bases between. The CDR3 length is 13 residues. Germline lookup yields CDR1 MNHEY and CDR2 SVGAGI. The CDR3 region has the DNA TGTGCCAGCAGTTACAAGGGGGTCTCGGAAGAGTACTTC. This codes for CASSYKGVSEEYF.

The CDR3 sequence is CASSPPPGTGDGYTF. The CDR3 DNA follows: TGTGCCAGCAGCCCCCCTCCCGGGACAGGGGATGGCTACACCTTC. The chain uses TRBV9 and TRBJ1-2, with 10 bases lining up with TRBD1. The V gene's germline CDR1 is SGDLS and CDR2 YYNGEE. After removal of 4 bases from V and 6 bases from J, the junction contained 9 bases not matched to a gene. The CDR3 covers 15 residues.

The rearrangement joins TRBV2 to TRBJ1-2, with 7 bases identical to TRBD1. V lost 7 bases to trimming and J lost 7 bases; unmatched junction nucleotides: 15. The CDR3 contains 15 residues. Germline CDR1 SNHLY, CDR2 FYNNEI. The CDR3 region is CASTLGQMLPGGYTF. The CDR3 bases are TGTGCCAGCACCCTGGGACAGATGCTCCCCGGTGGCTACACCTTC. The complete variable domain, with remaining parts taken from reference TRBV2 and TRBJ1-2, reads EPEVTQTPSHQVTQMGQEVILRCVPISNHLYFYWYRQILGQKVEFLVSFYNNEISEKSEIFDDQFSVERPDGSNFTLKIRSTKLEDSAMYFCASTLGQMLPGGYTFGSGTRLTVV.

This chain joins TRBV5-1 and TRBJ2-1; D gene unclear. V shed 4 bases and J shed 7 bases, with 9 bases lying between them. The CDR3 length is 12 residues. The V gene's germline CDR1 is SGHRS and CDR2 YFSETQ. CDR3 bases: TGCGCCAGCAGCCCTACGAGGAATGAGCAGTTCTTC. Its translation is CASSPTRNEQFF.

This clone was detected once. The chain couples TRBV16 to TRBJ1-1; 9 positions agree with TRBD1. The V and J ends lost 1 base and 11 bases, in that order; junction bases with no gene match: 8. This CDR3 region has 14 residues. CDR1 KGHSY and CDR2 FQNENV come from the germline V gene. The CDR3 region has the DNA TGTGCCAGCAGCCAATACAGGGACAGGGAGATTGCTTTCTTT. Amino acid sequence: CASSQYRDREIAFF. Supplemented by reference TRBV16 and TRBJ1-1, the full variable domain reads GEEVAQTPKHLVRGEGQKAKLYCAPIKGHSYVFWYQQVLKNEFKFLISFQNENVFDETGMPKERFSAKCLPNSPCSLEIQATKLEDSAVYFCASSQYRDREIAFFGQGTRLTVV.

CDR3 loop: CASSGTINEQFF. Here the CDR3 DNA reads TGTGCCAGCAGCGGGACAATTAATGAGCAGTTCTTC. V is TRBV6-6 and J is TRBJ2-1; D perhaps matches TRBD1 (6 bases). The CDR3 has 12 amino acids. CDR1 and CDR2 from the germline V gene are MNHNY and SVGAGI (reference sequence). V was trimmed by 6 bases and J by 7 bases, leaving 10 bases between them.

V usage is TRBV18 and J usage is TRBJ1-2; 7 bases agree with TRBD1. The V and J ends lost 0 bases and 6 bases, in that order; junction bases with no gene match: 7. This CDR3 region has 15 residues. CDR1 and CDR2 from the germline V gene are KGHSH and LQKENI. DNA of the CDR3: TGTGCCAGCTCACCACCGGATGAGGGGGCGGATGGCTACACCTTC. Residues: CASSPPDEGADGYTF.

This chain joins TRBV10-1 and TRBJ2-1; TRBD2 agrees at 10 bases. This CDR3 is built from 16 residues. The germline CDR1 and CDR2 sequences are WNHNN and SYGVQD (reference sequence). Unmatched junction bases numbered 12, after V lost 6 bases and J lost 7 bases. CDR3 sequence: CASREQASGSFNEQFF. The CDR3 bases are TGCGCCAGCAGGGAACAGGCTAGCGGGAGTTTTAATGAGCAGTTCTTC.

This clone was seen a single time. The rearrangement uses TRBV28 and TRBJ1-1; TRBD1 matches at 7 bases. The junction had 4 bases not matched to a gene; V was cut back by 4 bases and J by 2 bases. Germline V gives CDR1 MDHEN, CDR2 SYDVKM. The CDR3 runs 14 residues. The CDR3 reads CASSYGTANTEAFF. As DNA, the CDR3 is TGTGCCAGCAGTTACGGGACAGCTAACACTGAAGCTTTCTTT.

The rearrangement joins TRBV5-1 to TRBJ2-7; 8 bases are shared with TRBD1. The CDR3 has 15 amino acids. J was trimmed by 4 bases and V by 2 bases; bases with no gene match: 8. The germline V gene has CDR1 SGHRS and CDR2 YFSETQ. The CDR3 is CASSLTGQGQYEQYF. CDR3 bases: TGCGCCAGCAGCTTAACTGGACAGGGTCAGTACGAGCAGTACTTC.

The CDR3 sequence: CASSLSGTGTSAKNIQYF. DNA for the CDR3: TGTGCCAGCAGCTTATCAGGGACAGGGACCTCAGCCAAAAACATTCAGTACTTC. The genes are TRBV7-2 and TRBJ2-4, with 9 bases aligning to TRBD1. This CDR3 is built from 18 residues. Germline CDR1 is SGHTA and CDR2 is FQGNSA. The junction had 8 bases not matched to a gene; V was cut back by 2 bases and J by 0 bases.

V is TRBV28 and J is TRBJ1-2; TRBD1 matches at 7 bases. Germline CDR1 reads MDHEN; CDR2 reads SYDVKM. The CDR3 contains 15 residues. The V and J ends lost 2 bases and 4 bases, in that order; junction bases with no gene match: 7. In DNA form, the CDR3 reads TGTGCCAGCAGTTTAGTCGGAGACAGGGCCTATGGCTACACCTTC. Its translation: CASSLVGDRAYGYTF.

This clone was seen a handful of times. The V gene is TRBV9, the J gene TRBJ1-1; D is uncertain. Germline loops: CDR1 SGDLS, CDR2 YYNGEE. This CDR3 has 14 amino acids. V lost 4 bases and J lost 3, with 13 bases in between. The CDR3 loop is CASSPITDHTEAFF. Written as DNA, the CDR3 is TGTGCCAGCAGCCCAATAACTGATCACACTGAAGCTTTCTTT.